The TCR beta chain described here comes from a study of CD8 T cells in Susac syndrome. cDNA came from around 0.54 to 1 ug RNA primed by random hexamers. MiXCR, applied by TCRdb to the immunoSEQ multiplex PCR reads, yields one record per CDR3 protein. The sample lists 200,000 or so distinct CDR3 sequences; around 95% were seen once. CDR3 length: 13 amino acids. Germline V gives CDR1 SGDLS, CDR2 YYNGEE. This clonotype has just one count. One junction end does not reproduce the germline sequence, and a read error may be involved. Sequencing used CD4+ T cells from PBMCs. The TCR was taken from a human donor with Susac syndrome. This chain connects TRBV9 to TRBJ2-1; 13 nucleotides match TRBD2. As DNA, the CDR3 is TGTGCCAGCAGCGAATTACTAGCGGGGGGGCCGGCGTTC. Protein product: CASSELLAGGPAF.